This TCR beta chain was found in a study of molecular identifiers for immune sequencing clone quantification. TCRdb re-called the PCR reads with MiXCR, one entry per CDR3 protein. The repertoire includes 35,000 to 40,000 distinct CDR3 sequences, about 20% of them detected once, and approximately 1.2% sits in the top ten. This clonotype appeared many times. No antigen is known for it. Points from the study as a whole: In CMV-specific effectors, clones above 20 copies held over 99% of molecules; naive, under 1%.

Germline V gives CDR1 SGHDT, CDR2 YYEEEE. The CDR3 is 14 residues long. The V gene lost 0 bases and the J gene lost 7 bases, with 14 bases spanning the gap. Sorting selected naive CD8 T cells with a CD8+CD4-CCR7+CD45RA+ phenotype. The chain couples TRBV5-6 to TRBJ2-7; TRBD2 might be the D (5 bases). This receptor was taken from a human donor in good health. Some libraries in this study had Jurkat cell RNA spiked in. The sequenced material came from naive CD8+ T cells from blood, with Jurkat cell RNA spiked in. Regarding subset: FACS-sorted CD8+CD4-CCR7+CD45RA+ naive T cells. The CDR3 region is CASSLGGSLLEQYF. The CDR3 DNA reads TGTGCCAGCAGCTTGGGTGGGAGCCTTCTGGAGCAGTACTTC.